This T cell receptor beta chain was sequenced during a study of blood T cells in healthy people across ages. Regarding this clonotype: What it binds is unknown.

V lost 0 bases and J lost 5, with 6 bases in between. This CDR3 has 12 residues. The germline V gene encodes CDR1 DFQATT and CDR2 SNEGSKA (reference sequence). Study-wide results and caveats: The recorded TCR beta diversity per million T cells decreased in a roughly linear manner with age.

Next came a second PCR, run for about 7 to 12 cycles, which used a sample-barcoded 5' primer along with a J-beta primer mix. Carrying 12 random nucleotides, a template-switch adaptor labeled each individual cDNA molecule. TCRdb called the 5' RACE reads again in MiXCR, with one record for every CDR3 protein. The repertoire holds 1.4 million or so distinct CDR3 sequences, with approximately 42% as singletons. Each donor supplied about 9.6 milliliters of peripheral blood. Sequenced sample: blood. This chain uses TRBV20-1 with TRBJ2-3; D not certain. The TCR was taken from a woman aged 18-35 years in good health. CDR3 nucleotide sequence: TGCAGTGCTAGAGATTTTGAAGATACGCAGTATTTT. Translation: CSARDFEDTQYF.